These T cell receptor beta chains were read from a single sample in a study of shared T cell receptors in the human thymus. Profiling relied on immunoSEQ multiplex PCR, and the TCRdb table lists in-frame clones only, not all of them. Of roughly 410,000 clones detected, approximately 95% appear once; the ten largest clones hold approximately 0.02%. Sequencing was performed on thymocytes. These receptors all come from a human donor. The CDR3 runs from the conserved cysteine through the conserved F or W. The D gene is left open where the match is weak. A row's size may be missing; if present it is once, few, many or a size class.

abundance	v_gene	j_gene	d_gene	CDR3aa	CDR3nt
.	TRBV2	TRBJ2-4	.	CASSVARHGAKNIQYF	TGTGCCAGCAGTGTGGCTCGACACGGGGCCAAAAACATTCAGTACTTC
.	TRBV28	TRBJ1-1	TRBD1	CASRLGQGRLNTEAFF	TGTGCCAGCAGGCTAGGACAGGGAAGGTTAAACACTGAAGCTTTCTTT
.	TRBV14	TRBJ2-3	.	CASSPKPRRDSTTDTQYF	TGTGCCAGCAGCCCCAAACCGCGGAGGGACAGCACTACAGATACGCAGTATTTT
.	TRBV20-1	TRBJ1-5	.	CSDRLGEPQHF	TGCAGTGACCGGCTCGGGGAGCCCCAGCATTTT
once	TRBV25-1	TRBJ2-3	TRBD2	CASSGLAGGPGTDTQYF	TGTGCCAGCAGTGGGCTAGCGGGAGGGCCGGGCACAGATACGCAGTATTTT
.	TRBV5-4	TRBJ1-2	.	CASSLSDFGGYGYTF	TGTGCCAGCAGCTTGTCTGACTTCGGCGGCTATGGCTACACCTTC
.	TRBV6-1	TRBJ1-1	TRBD1	CASSESPARGVRMNTEAFF	TGTGCCAGCAGTGAAAGTCCCGCCAGGGGGGTACGCATGAACACTGAAGCTTTCTTT
.	TRBV19	TRBJ2-7	TRBD2	CASSTTSGDVNEQYF	TGTGCCAGTAGTACTACTAGCGGGGACGTCAACGAGCAGTACTTC
.	TRBV7-9	TRBJ1-5	.	CASSTVNQPQHF	TGTGCCAGCAGTACAGTTAATCAGCCCCAGCATTTT
.	TRBV14	TRBJ2-7	.	CASSQDQVSYEQYF	TGTGCCAGCAGCCAAGATCAGGTGAGCTACGAGCAGTACTTC
.	TRBV6-6	TRBJ2-1	TRBD1	CASSYPGQGEDEQFF	TGTGCCAGCAGTTACCCGGGACAGGGGGAGGATGAGCAGTTCTTC
.	TRBV27	TRBJ2-6	TRBD1	CASSFTRTGARANVLTF	TGTGCCAGCAGTTTCACTCGGACAGGGGCTAGAGCCAACGTCCTGACTTTC
once	TRBV10-1	TRBJ2-3	TRBD2	CASSDGGGSTDTQYF	TGCGCCAGCAGTGACGGCGGGGGTAGCACAGATACGCAGTATTTT
.	TRBV9	TRBJ1-3	.	CASSAYRVRGGNTIYF	TGTGCCAGCAGCGCCTACAGGGTGAGGGGGGGAAACACCATATATTTT
.	TRBV19	TRBJ2-3	.	CASSAHRVSNTDTQYF	TGTGCCAGTAGTGCCCACAGGGTATCGAACACAGATACGCAGTATTTT